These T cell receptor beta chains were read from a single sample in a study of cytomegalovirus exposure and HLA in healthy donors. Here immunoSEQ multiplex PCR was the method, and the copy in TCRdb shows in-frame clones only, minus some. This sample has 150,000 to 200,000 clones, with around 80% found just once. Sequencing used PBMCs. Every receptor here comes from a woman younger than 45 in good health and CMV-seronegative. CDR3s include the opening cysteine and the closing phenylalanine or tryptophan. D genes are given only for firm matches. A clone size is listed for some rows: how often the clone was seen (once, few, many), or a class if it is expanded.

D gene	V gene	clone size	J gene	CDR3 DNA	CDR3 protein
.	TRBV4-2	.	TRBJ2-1	TGTGCCAGCAGCCAAGTAGGGAGCGAGAAACACAATGAGCAGTTCTTC	CASSQVGSEKHNEQFF
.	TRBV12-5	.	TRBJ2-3	TGTGCTAGTGGTTTATCGACAGATACGCAGTATTTT	CASGLSTDTQYF
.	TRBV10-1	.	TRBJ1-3	TGCGCCAGCAGTGAGTCGGGTAAGATCGGGGGCACCATATATTTT	CASSESGKIGGTIYF
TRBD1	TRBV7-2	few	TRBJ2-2	TGTGCCAGCAGCTCCCACAGGGGGCTTGGGACCGGGGAGCTGTTTTTT	CASSSHRGLGTGELFF
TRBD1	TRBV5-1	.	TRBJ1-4	TGCGCCAGCAGCTCGGGACAGGGGTCTGAAAAACTGTTTTTT	CASSSGQGSEKLFF
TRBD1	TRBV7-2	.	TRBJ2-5	TGTGCCAGCAGCCAAGGACAGGTCCTTGGAGAGACCCAGTACTTC	CASSQGQVLGETQYF
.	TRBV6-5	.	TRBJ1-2	TGTGCCAGCAGTTTTTTTGGGCGGGGTGGATATGGCTACACCTTC	CASSFFGRGGYGYTF
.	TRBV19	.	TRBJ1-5	TGTGCCAGTCTCCACCTCGGGGGGAGCAATCAGCCCCAGCATTTT	CASLHLGGSNQPQHF
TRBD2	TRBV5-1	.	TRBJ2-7	TGCGCCAGCAGGGGGGGGGCCTACGAGCAGTACTTC	CASRGGAYEQYF
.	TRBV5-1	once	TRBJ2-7	TGCGCCAGCAGCTTTGGCCGCTCAGGGTCCTACGAGCAGTACTTC	CASSFGRSGSYEQYF
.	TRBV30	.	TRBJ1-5	TGTGCCTGGAGTGGAGGGGGGGCGGCCCAGCATTTT	CAWSGGGAAQHF
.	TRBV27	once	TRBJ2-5	TGTGCCAGCAGTTTATTTTCTGCAGGGATACAAGAGACCCAGTACTTC	CASSLFSAGIQETQYF
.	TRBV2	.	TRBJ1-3	TGTGCCAGCAGTCCCGGGAACCCTGGAAACACCATATATTTT	CASSPGNPGNTIYF
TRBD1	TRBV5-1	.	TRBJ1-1	TGCGCCAGCAGCGGAACAGGGGGCACTGAAGCTTTCTTT	CASSGTGGTEAFF
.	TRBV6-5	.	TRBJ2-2	TGTGCCAGCAGTCAACTCGGGGAGCTGTTTTTT	CASSQLGELFF
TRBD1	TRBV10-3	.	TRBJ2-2	TGTGCCATCACTAGGGACAGGGCATATACCGGGGAGCTGTTTTTT	CAITRDRAYTGELFF
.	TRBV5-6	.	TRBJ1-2	TGTGCCAGCAGCTTGGTATCGGAGAATGGCTACACCTTC	CASSLVSENGYTF
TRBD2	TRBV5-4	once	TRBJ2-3	TGTGCCAGCAGTCGGACTAGCGGGGGGACAGATACGCAGTATTTT	CASSRTSGGTDTQYF
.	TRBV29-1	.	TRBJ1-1	TGCAGCGGAGGTAACGCGAACACTGAAGCTTTCTTT	CSGGNANTEAFF
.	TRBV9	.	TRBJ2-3	TGTGCCAGCAGCGTAGGAGGGCCGGGCACAGATACGCAGTATTTT	CASSVGGPGTDTQYF
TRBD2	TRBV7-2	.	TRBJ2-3	TGTGCCAGCAGCTTAGATTCGCGGGGGGGCGGGGATACGCAGTATTTT	CASSLDSRGGGDTQYF
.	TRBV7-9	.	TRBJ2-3	TGTGCCAGCAGCGTTACAGGGGTACGGGGGACGCAGTATTTT	CASSVTGVRGTQYF
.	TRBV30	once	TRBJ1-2	TGTGCCTGGAGTGTAAATTCGGTAATGGACTATGGCTACACCTTC	CAWSVNSVMDYGYTF
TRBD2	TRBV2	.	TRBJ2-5	TGTGCCAGCAGGGGACTAGCGGGGGGTCTCGGGAGGCAAGAGACCCAGTACTTC	CASRGLAGGLGRQETQYF
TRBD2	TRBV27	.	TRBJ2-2	TGTGCCAGCAGTTTATTGGGACTAGCGGGGCCAAACACCGGGGAGCTGTTTTTT	CASSLLGLAGPNTGELFF
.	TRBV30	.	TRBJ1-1	TGTGCCTGGAGCCCCGGCCAGGGGGCTTTCTTT	CAWSPGQGAFF
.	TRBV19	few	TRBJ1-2	TGTGCCAGTAGTATCTCTGTTAATGGCTACACCTTC	CASSISVNGYTF
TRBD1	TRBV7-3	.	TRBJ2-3	TGTGCCAGCAGCTTCAGGGGGCGAAGCACAGATACGCAGTATTTT	CASSFRGRSTDTQYF
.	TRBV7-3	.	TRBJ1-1	TGTGCCAGCAGCTCCCGGCCCCAAGGGGCGGAGAACACTGAAGCTTTCTTT	CASSSRPQGAENTEAFF
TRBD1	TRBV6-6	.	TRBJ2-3	TGTGCCAGCAGCAAAGGGACAGGCGTTAGCACAGATACGCAGTATTTT	CASSKGTGVSTDTQYF
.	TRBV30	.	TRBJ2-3	TGTGCCTGGAGTGTACAAGGGGGAGCAGATACGCAGTATTTT	CAWSVQGGADTQYF
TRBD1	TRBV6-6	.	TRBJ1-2	TGTGCCAGCAGTCCTCGGACAGGGAATGGCTACACCTTC	CASSPRTGNGYTF
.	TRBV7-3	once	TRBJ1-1	TGTGCCAGCAGCCTCAGGGTGGCCACTGGGGCTTTCTTT	CASSLRVATGAFF
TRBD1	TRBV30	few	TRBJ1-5	TGTGCCTGGAGGGCCGGGACAGGGGGCGAGGGCAATCAGCCCCAGCATTTT	CAWRAGTGGEGNQPQHF
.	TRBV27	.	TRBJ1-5	TGTGCCAGCAGTTTATCGATAGCCGCTCAGCCCCAGCATTTT	CASSLSIAAQPQHF
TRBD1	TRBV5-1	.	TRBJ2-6	TGCGCCAGCAGCTTCCCGGGACAGGTGACCTCTGGGGCCAACGTCCTGACTTTC	CASSFPGQVTSGANVLTF
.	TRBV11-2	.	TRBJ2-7	TGTGCCAGCAGCTTAGATGATGGGCCGGAGCAGTACTTC	CASSLDDGPEQYF
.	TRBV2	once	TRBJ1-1	TGTGCCAGCAGGGAGGACCTTTTAAACACTGAAGCTTTCTTT	CASREDLLNTEAFF
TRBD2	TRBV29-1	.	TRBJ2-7	TGCAGCGTCGGGGGGGCCTTATCCTACGAGCAGTACTTC	CSVGGALSYEQYF
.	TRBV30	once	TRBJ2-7	TGTGCCTGGAAGGGGAACGAGCAGTACTTC	CAWKGNEQYF
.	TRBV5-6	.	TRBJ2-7	TGTGCCAGCAGCTTGGTGTCTTCCGCCTACGAGCAGTACTTC	CASSLVSSAYEQYF
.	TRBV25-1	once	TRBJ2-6	TGTGCCAGCAGTGAATTGGACTCCTCTGGGGCCAACGTCCTGACTTTC	CASSELDSSGANVLTF
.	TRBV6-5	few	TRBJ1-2	TGTGCCAGCACCACCGGGACAACAAACTATGGCTACACCTTC	CASTTGTTNYGYTF
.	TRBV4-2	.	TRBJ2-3	TGTGCCAGCAGCCAAGGGTTAGCTTCAGATACGCAGTATTTT	CASSQGLASDTQYF
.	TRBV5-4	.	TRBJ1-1	TGTGCCAGCAGCAGAGGGGGGAACACTGAAGCTTTCTTT	CASSRGGNTEAFF
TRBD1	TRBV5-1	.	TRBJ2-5	TGCGCCAGCAGCGGAGGGACAGGTTTTCAAGAGACCCAGTACTTC	CASSGGTGFQETQYF
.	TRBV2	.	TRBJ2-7	TGTGCCAGCAGTGATAGCGCTACCTCCTACGAGCAGTACTTC	CASSDSATSYEQYF
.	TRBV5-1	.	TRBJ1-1	TGCGCCAGCAGCTTGGGAGGGATAGGACCCACTGAAGCTTTCTTT	CASSLGGIGPTEAFF
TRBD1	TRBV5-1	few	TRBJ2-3	TGCGCCAGCAGCTTTGGACAGGGGGCCGCAGATACGCAGTATTTT	CASSFGQGAADTQYF
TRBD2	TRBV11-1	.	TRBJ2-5	TGTGCCAGCAGCTTAGGGGTTTCGGGAGCGGGGGAAGAGACCCAGTACTTC	CASSLGVSGAGEETQYF
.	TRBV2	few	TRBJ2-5	TGTGCCACCGGAGGTTCCCAAGAGACCCAGTACTTC	CATGGSQETQYF